This is a list of T cell receptor beta chains from one sample in a study of vaccination and CD4 T cells after COVID-19. TCRdb called the PCR reads again in MiXCR, with one record for every CDR3 protein. Altogether about 10,000 distinct CDR3 sequences are present, 28% being singletons, with the ten largest covering over 14%. Their target antigens are unknown. The source was CD4+ T cells from blood, cultured in vitro, collected after SARS-CoV-2 vaccination. All receptors derive from a human donor who had recovered from COVID-19. CDR3s include the opening cysteine and the closing phenylalanine or tryptophan. The order of the fields is D gene, V gene, J gene, CDR3 protein. A D gene is named only where the DNA matches it firmly.

d_gene: TRBD1
v_gene: TRBV28
j_gene: TRBJ1-2
CDR3aa: CASNSQGAGGYTF

d_gene: TRBD1
v_gene: TRBV18
j_gene: TRBJ1-2
CDR3aa: CASSSGTGGVGYTF

d_gene: NA
v_gene: TRBV20-1
j_gene: TRBJ1-2
CDR3aa: CSALPDYGYAF

d_gene: NA
v_gene: TRBV7-2
j_gene: TRBJ1-1
CDR3aa: CASSLGGGGSRTAFF

d_gene: NA
v_gene: TRBV28
j_gene: TRBJ1-1
CDR3aa: CASSFPLSTLRNTEAFF

d_gene: NA
v_gene: TRBV27
j_gene: TRBJ2-7
CDR3aa: CASSERGYEQYF

d_gene: TRBD2
v_gene: TRBV30
j_gene: TRBJ2-3
CDR3aa: CAWSVLAVSTDTQYF

d_gene: NA
v_gene: TRBV6-1
j_gene: TRBJ2-1
CDR3aa: CASSPGGVGPRNEQFF

d_gene: NA
v_gene: TRBV6-1
j_gene: TRBJ1-2
CDR3aa: CASSHDGSNYGYTF

d_gene: NA
v_gene: TRBV6-5
j_gene: TRBJ2-3
CDR3aa: CASSYSKLGADTQYF

d_gene: NA
v_gene: TRBV6-2/TRBV6-3
j_gene: TRBJ1-2
CDR3aa: CASSYATATNGYTF

d_gene: NA
v_gene: TRBV6-5
j_gene: TRBJ2-1
CDR3aa: CASSYSGLSEQFF

d_gene: TRBD2
v_gene: TRBV6-2/TRBV6-3
j_gene: TRBJ2-1
CDR3aa: CASSYPRLTLAGPSNEQFF

d_gene: NA
v_gene: TRBV27
j_gene: TRBJ1-1
CDR3aa: CASSFGGGRLNTEAFF

d_gene: NA
v_gene: TRBV10-3
j_gene: TRBJ2-5
CDR3aa: CAISGTAYQETQYF

d_gene: NA
v_gene: TRBV24-1
j_gene: TRBJ2-7
CDR3aa: CATSDPTEKGPYEQYF

d_gene: NA
v_gene: TRBV5-1
j_gene: TRBJ2-7
CDR3aa: CASSLGTTYEQYF

d_gene: TRBD2
v_gene: TRBV6-1
j_gene: TRBJ2-7
CDR3aa: CASRGGIYEQYF

d_gene: NA
v_gene: TRBV20-1
j_gene: TRBJ2-5
CDR3aa: CSATTRRTQYF

d_gene: TRBD1
v_gene: TRBV2
j_gene: TRBJ2-7
CDR3aa: CASRASGQGRFRAYEQYF

d_gene: TRBD1
v_gene: TRBV20-1
j_gene: TRBJ2-1
CDR3aa: CSARDLDRGYNEQFF

d_gene: NA
v_gene: TRBV4-1
j_gene: TRBJ1-1
CDR3aa: CASSQERAVTEAFF

d_gene: TRBD2
v_gene: TRBV6-4
j_gene: TRBJ2-2
CDR3aa: CASRLAGGAGELFF

d_gene: NA
v_gene: TRBV28
j_gene: TRBJ2-7
CDR3aa: CASSLLPTSSVEQYF

d_gene: TRBD2
v_gene: TRBV18
j_gene: TRBJ2-5
CDR3aa: CASSPRAGAGETQYF

d_gene: TRBD1
v_gene: TRBV20-1
j_gene: TRBJ1-2
CDR3aa: CSANRFRDSYGYTF

d_gene: TRBD2
v_gene: TRBV28
j_gene: TRBJ2-1
CDR3aa: CASTTGGRGNEQFF

d_gene: TRBD1
v_gene: TRBV7-9
j_gene: TRBJ2-7
CDR3aa: CASSFTRHIPGTGRSEQYF

d_gene: NA
v_gene: TRBV30
j_gene: TRBJ1-2
CDR3aa: CAWSLRTRYGYTF

d_gene: NA
v_gene: TRBV19
j_gene: TRBJ1-2
CDR3aa: CASSIDGRGRSPGYYGYTF

d_gene: NA
v_gene: TRBV6-5
j_gene: TRBJ1-3
CDR3aa: CASSSFGSGNTIYF

d_gene: NA
v_gene: TRBV28
j_gene: TRBJ1-2
CDR3aa: CATTKQAFYGYTF

d_gene: TRBD1
v_gene: TRBV27
j_gene: TRBJ2-1
CDR3aa: CASSPQRQGQFF

d_gene: NA
v_gene: TRBV7-8
j_gene: TRBJ1-5
CDR3aa: CACNMGDNNRQHF

d_gene: TRBD2
v_gene: TRBV19
j_gene: TRBJ2-1
CDR3aa: CASSAGGLVDEQFF

d_gene: NA
v_gene: TRBV6-1
j_gene: TRBJ2-7
CDR3aa: CASGGTGTSSYEQYF

d_gene: NA
v_gene: TRBV30
j_gene: TRBJ1-2
CDR3aa: CAWSVMGLGSNGYTF

d_gene: TRBD1
v_gene: TRBV2
j_gene: TRBJ2-2
CDR3aa: CASSAGAGGTGELFF

d_gene: TRBD1
v_gene: TRBV24-1
j_gene: TRBJ2-5
CDR3aa: CATSDFGTGSYQETQYF

d_gene: NA
v_gene: TRBV7-3
j_gene: TRBJ1-6
CDR3aa: CASSRGWNSPLHF

d_gene: NA
v_gene: TRBV6-2/TRBV6-3
j_gene: TRBJ1-2
CDR3aa: CASSYSSNYGYTF

d_gene: TRBD1
v_gene: TRBV7-7
j_gene: TRBJ2-1
CDR3aa: CASSAGTDSYNEQFF

d_gene: NA
v_gene: TRBV12-3/TRBV12-4
j_gene: TRBJ1-5
CDR3aa: CASSLPRGGRSNQPQHF

d_gene: TRBD2
v_gene: TRBV4-3
j_gene: TRBJ2-3
CDR3aa: CASSRTRGSGSGDTQYF

d_gene: NA
v_gene: TRBV7-9
j_gene: TRBJ2-3
CDR3aa: CASGQQDTQYF

d_gene: NA
v_gene: TRBV5-1
j_gene: TRBJ1-2
CDR3aa: CASSAGTAVSDGYTF

d_gene: TRBD2
v_gene: TRBV7-3
j_gene: TRBJ2-1
CDR3aa: CASSLTGGRAVVEQFF

d_gene: TRBD1
v_gene: TRBV27
j_gene: TRBJ2-2
CDR3aa: CASSSGTGFTGELFF

d_gene: TRBD1
v_gene: TRBV20-1
j_gene: TRBJ1-1
CDR3aa: CSPGGQNRGWGTEAFF

d_gene: NA
v_gene: TRBV20-1
j_gene: TRBJ1-1
CDR3aa: CSARIGSMNTEAFF

d_gene: NA
v_gene: TRBV20-1
j_gene: TRBJ1-1
CDR3aa: CSTATGLRVNTEAFF

d_gene: NA
v_gene: TRBV7-2
j_gene: TRBJ2-7
CDR3aa: CASSDYLRDEQYF

d_gene: NA
v_gene: TRBV6-1
j_gene: TRBJ1-1
CDR3aa: CASSPLGWDMNTEAFF